This T cell receptor (beta chain) derives from a study of naive and memory T cell subsets. The CDR3 totals 18 residues. V gave up 5 bases and J gave up 4 bases, with 24 bases separating them. The germline V gene encodes CDR1 SEHNR and CDR2 FQNEAQ (reference sequence). Four subsets defined by CD45RA and CD27 were sorted after CD3, CD4, CD8 and live/dead staining. Study-wide points: Naive repertoires, especially CD8, held a few larger clonotypes, possibly memory cells re-expressing CD45RA.

A word on this clonotype: Its target is not known.

The beta constant-region primer was an equimolar mix of two oligonucleotides covering TRBC1 and TRBC2. Nested alpha and beta constant-region primers with the SP2 primer drove four PCR rounds on ligated cDNA. TCRdb re-called the UMI-ligation and nested PCR reads through MiXCR, storing one row per CDR3 protein. The sample yields over 110,000 distinct CDR3 sequences, about a fifth seen once. This clonotype was obtained from a human donor in good health. This chain joins TRBV7-9 and TRBJ2-1, with a weak D call TRBD1 (6 bases). Source material: naive CD8+ T cells from blood. This chain's CDR3 is CASSPTRDRTDLYNEQFF. The CDR3 DNA reads as TGTGCCAGCAGCCCGACGCGTGATAGGACAGACTTATACAATGAGCAGTTCTTC.